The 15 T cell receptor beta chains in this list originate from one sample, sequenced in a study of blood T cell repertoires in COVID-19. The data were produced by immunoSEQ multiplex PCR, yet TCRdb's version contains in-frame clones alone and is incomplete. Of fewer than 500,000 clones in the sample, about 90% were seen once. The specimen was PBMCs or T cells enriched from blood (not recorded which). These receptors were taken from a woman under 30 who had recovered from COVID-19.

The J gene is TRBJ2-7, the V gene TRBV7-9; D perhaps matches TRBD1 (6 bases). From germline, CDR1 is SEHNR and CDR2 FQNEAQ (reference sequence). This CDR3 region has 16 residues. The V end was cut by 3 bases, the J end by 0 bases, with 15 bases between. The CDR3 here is CASSLPTGESSYEQYF. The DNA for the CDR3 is TGTGCCAGCAGCTTGCCGACAGGCGAGAGCTCCTACGAGCAGTACTTC.

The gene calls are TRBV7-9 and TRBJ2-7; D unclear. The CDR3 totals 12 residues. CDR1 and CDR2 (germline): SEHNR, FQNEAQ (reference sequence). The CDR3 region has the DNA TGTGTCAACACTACAGCTACCTACGAGCAGTACTTC. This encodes CVNTTATYEQYF.

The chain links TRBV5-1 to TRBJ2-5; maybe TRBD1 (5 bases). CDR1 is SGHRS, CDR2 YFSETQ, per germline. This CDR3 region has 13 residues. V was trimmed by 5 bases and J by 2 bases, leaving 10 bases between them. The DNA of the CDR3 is TGCGCCAGCAGGTCAGGGCCTCAAGAGACCCAGTACTTC. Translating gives CASRSGPQETQYF.

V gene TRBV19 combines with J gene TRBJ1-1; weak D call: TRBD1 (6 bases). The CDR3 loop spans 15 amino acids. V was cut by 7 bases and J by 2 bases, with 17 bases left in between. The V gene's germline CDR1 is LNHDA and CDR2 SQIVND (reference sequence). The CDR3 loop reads CASTKNTGRNTEAFF. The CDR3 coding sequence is TGTGCCAGTACCAAAAACACAGGGCGAAACACTGAAGCTTTCTTT.

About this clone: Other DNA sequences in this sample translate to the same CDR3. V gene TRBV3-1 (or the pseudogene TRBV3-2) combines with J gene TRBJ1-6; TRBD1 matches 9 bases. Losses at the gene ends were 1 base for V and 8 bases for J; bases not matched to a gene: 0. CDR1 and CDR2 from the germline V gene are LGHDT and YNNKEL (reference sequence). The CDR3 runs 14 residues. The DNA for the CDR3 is TGTGCCAGCAGCCAAGGACAGGGGGATTCACCCCTCCACTTT. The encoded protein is CASSQGQGDSPLHF.

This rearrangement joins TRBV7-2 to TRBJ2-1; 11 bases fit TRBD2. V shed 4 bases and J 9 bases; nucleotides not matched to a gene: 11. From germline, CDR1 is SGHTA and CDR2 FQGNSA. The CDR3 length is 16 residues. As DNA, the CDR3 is TGTGCCAGCAGCTCATGGATAGCGGGGGGGCTGGGTGAGCAGTTCTTC. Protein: CASSSWIAGGLGEQFF.

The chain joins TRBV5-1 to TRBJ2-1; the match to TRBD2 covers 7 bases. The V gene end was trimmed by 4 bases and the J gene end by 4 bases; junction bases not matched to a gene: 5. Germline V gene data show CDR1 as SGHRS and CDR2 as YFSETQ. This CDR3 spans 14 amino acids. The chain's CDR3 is CASSPRTRYNEQFF. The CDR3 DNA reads TGCGCCAGCAGCCCAAGGACTAGGTACAATGAGCAGTTCTTC.

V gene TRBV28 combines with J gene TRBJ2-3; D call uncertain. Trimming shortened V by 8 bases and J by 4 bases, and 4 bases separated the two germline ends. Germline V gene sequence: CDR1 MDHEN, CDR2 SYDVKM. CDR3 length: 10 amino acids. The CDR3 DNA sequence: TGTGCCAGCGGGCCAGATACGCAGTATTTT. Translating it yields CASGPDTQYF.

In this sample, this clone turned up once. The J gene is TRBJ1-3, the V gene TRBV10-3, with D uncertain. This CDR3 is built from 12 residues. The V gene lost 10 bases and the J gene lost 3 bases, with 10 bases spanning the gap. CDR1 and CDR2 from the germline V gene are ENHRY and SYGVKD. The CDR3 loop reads CATREGGNTIYF. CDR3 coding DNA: TGTGCCACCCGAGAGGGTGGAAACACCATATATTTT.

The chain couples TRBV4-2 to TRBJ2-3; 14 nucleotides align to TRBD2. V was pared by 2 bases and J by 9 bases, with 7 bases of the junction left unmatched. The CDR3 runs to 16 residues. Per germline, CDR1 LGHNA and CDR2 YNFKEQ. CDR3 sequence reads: CASSQRLAGGDFTQYF. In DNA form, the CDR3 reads TGTGCCAGCAGCCAAAGACTAGCGGGGGGGGACTTCACGCAGTATTTT.

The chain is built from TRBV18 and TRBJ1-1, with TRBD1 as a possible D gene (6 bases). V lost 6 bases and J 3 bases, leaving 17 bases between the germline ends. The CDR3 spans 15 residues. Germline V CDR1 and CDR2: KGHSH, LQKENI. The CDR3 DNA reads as TGTGCCAGCTCGCCTGGGGGGGGGCTCTACACTGAAGCTTTCTTT. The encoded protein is CASSPGGGLYTEAFF.

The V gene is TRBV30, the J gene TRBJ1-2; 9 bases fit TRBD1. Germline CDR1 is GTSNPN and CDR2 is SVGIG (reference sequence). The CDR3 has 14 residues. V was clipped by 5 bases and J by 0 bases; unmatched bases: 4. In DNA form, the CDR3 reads TGTGCCTGGTCGACAGGGGGATCTAACTATGGCTACACCTTC. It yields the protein CAWSTGGSNYGYTF.

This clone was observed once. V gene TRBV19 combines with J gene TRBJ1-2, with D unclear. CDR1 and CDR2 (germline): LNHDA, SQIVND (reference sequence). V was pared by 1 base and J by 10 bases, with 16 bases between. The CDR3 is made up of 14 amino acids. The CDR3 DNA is TGTGCCAGTAGTATAGTGCAGATCCCGAATGCCTACACCTTC. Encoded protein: CASSIVQIPNAYTF.

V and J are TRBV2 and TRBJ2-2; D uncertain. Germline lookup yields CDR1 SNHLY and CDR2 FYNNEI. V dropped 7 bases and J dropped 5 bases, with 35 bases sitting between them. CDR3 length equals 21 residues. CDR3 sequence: CASTNETPHRSLYRLTGELFF. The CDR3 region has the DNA TGTGCCAGCACCAATGAAACCCCTCACCGTAGCCTTTATAGGCTAACCGGGGAGCTGTTTTTT. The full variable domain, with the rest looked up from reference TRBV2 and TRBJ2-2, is EPEVTQTPSHQVTQMGQEVILRCVPISNHLYFYWYRQILGQKVEFLVSFYNNEISEKSEIFDDQFSVERPDGSNFTLKIRSTKLEDSAMYFCASTNETPHRSLYRLTGELFFGEGSRLTVL.

CDR3 sequence (DNA): TGTGCCTGGAGTGTACGCGGGGGGGCCGCCTACGAGCAGTACTTC. It is translated as CAWSVRGGAAYEQYF. This chain uses TRBV30 with TRBJ2-7, with 9 positions matching TRBD2. Per germline, CDR1 GTSNPN and CDR2 SVGIG (reference sequence). CDR3 length: 15 amino acids. Trimming removed 0 bases from V and 2 bases from J; junction bases left unmatched: 5.